This TCR beta chain appears in the sequencing data of a study of Graves' ophthalmopathy and Graves' hyperthyroidism. Investigators amplified TCR beta CDR3 regions from RNA transcripts. The authors performed first-round RT-PCR with HTBI primers and then a second-round multiplex PCR. Each CDR3 protein gets one entry after TCRdb re-called the multiplex PCR reads with MiXCR. Of a few hundred thousand distinct CDR3 sequences in the sample, less than 40% were seen once. Germline loops: CDR1 DFQATT, CDR2 SNEGSKA (reference sequence). Between the trimmed V and J ends, which lost 0 bases and 6 bases, there was a span of 12 bases. The CDR3 is 15 amino acids. The sample holds many counts of this clonotype.

The chain employs TRBV20-1 and TRBJ1-6; D unresolved. The sequenced material came from peripheral blood or thyroid tissue (not recorded which). The source is an adult man with Graves' hyperthyroidism. The CDR3 reads CSARDLVGTNSPLHF. CDR3 DNA sequence: TGCAGTGCTAGAGATTTGGTAGGAACTAATTCACCCCTCCACTTT.